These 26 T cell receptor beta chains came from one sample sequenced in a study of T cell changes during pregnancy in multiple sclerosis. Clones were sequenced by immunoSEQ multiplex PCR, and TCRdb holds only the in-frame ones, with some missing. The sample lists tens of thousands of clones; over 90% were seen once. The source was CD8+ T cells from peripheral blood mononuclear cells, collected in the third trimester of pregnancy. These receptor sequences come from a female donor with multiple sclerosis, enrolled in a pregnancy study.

The CDR3 DNA reads TGTGCCAGCAGCTTAATCCTAGCGGCAAGCACAGATACGCAGTATTTT. Protein: CASSLILAASTDTQYF. The chain uses TRBV11-2 and TRBJ2-3; 7 positions match TRBD2. V dropped 2 bases and J dropped 0; count of bases not matched to a gene: 5. Per germline, CDR1 SGHAT and CDR2 FQNNGV. This CDR3 has 16 amino acids.

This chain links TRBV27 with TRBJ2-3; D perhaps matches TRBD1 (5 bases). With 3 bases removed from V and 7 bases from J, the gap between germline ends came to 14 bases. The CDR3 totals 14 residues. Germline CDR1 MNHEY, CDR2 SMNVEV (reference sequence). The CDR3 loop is CASSFSGIGYTQYF. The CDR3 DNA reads TGTGCCAGCAGTTTTTCAGGGATTGGGTATACGCAGTATTTT.

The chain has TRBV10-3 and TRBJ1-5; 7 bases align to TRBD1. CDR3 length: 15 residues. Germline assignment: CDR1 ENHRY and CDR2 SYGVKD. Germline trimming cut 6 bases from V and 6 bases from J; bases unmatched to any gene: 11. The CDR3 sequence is CAIRGIDRAGQPQHF. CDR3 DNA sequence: TGTGCCATCAGAGGGATCGACAGGGCCGGTCAGCCCCAGCATTTT.

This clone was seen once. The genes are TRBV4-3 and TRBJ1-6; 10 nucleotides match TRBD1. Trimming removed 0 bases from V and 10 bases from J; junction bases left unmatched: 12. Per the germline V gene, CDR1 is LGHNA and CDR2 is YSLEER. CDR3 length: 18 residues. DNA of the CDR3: TGCGCCAGCAGCCAAGATAAGGGTGAAGACAGGGGGCGATCACCCCTCCACTTT. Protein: CASSQDKGEDRGRSPLHF.

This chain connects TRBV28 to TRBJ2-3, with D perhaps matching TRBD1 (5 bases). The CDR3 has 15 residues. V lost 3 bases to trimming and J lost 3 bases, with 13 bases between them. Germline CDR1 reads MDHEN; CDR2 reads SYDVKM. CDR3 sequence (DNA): TGTGCCAGCAGTTTCCCCCCGAAGGGGACAGATACGCAGTATTTT. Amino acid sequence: CASSFPPKGTDTQYF.

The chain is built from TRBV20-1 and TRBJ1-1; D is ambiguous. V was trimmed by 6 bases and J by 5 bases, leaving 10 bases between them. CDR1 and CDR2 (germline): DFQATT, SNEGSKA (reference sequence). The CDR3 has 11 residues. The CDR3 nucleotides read TGCAGTGCCACCGGGAATACTGAAGCTTTCTTT. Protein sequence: CSATGNTEAFF.

CDR3 sequence: CASSQELQGYYEQYF. The CDR3 DNA is TGTGCCAGCAGCCAAGAATTACAGGGTTACTACGAGCAGTACTTC. V usage is TRBV14 and J usage is TRBJ2-7; possibly TRBD1 for D (6 bases). V was cut by 0 bases and J by 3 bases, with 12 bases left in between. Germline assignment: CDR1 SGHDN and CDR2 FVKESK. This CDR3 is built from 15 residues.

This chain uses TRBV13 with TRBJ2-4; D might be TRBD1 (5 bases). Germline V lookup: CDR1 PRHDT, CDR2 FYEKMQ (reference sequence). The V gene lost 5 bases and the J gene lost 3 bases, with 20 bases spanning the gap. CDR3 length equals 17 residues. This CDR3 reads CASSPNLPRDDKNIQYF. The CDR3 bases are TGTGCCAGCAGCCCAAACCTGCCCAGGGATGACAAAAACATTCAGTACTTC.

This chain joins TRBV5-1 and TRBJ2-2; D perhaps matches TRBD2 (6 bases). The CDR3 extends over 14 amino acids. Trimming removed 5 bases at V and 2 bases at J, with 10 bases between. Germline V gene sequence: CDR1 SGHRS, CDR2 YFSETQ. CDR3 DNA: TGCGCCAGCAGAGGGACTCTAAACACCGGGGAGCTGTTTTTT. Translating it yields CASRGTLNTGELFF.

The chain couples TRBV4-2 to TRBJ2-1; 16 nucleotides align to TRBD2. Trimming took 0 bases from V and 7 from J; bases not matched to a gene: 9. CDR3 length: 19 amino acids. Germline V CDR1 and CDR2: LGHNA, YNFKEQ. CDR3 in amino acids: CASSQDGTSGRALENEQFF. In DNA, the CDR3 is TGTGCCAGCAGCCAAGATGGGACTAGCGGGAGGGCCTTGGAGAATGAGCAGTTCTTC.

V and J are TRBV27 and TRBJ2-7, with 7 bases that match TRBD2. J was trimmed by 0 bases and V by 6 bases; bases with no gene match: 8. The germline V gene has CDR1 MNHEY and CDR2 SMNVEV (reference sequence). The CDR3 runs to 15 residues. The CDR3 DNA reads TGTGCCAGCAGCCAACTTGGGGGGGGCTCCTACGAGCAGTACTTC. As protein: CASSQLGGGSYEQYF.

The DNA for the CDR3 is TGTGCCAGCAGTTGGGGCGGTGGCACAGATACGCAGTATTTT. This codes for CASSWGGGTDTQYF. The V call is TRBV27, the J call TRBJ2-3, with D perhaps TRBD1 (5 bases). Trimming pared 4 bases from V and 1 base from J, leaving 9 bases between. The germline V gene encodes CDR1 MNHEY and CDR2 SMNVEV (reference sequence). The CDR3 contains 14 residues.

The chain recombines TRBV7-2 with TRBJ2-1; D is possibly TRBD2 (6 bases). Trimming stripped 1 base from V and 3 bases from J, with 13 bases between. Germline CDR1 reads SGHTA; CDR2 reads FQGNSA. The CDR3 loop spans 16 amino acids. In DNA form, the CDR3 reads TGTGCCAGCAGCTTAGGCGTCGGGAGCCGCTACAATGAGCAGTTCTTC. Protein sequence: CASSLGVGSRYNEQFF.

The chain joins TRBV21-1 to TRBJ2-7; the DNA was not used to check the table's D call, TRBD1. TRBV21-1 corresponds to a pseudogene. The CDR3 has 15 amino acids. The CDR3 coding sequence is TGTGCCAGCAGCAAAGCCGGAGACAGGGTAGTCGAGCAGTACTTC. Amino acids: CASSKAGDRVVEQYF.

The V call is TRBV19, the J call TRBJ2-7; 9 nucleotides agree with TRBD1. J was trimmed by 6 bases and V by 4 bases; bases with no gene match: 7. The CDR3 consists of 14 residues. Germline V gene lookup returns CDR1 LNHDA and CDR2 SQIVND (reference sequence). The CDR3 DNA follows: TGTGCCAGTAGTAGCGGACAGGGGATCATCGAGCAGTACTTC. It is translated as CASSSGQGIIEQYF.

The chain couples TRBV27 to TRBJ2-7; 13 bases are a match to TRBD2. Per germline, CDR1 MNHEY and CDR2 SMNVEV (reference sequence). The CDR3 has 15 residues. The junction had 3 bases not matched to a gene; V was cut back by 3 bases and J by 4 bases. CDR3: CASSLGLAGSYEQYF. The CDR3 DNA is TGTGCCAGCAGTTTGGGACTAGCGGGGTCGTACGAGCAGTACTTC.

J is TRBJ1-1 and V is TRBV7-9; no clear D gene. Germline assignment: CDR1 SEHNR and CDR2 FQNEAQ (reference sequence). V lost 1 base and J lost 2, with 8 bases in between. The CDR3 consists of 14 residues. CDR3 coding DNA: TGTGCCAGCAGCTTAGGCGCGCAAAACACTGAAGCTTTCTTT. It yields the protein CASSLGAQNTEAFF.

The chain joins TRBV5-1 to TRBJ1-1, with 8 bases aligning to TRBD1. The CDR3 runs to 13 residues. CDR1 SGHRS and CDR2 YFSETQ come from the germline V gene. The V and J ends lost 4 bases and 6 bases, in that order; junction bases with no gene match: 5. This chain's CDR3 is CASSLRGPAEAFF. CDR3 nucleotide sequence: TGCGCCAGCAGCCTCAGGGGGCCCGCTGAAGCTTTCTTT. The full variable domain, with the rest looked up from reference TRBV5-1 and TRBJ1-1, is KAGVTQTPRYLIKTRGQQVTLSCSPISGHRSVSWYQQTPGQGLQFLFEYFSETQRNKGNFPGRFSGRQFSNSRSEMNVSTLELGDSALYLCASSLRGPAEAFFGQGTRLTVV.

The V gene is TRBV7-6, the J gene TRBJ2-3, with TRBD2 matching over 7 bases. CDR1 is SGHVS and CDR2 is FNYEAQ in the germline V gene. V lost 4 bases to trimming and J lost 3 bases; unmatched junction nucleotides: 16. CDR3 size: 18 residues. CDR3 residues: CASSSSRAGEGRTDTQYF. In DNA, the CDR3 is TGTGCCAGCAGCTCCTCCCGGGCGGGGGAGGGTAGGACAGATACGCAGTATTTT.

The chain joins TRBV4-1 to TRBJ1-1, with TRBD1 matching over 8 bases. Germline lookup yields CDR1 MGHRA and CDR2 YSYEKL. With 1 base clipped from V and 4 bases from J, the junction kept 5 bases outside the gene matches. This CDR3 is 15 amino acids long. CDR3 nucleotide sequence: TGCGCCAGCAGCCAAGCCAGGGGGCGGGGCACTGAAGCTTTCTTT. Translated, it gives CASSQARGRGTEAFF.

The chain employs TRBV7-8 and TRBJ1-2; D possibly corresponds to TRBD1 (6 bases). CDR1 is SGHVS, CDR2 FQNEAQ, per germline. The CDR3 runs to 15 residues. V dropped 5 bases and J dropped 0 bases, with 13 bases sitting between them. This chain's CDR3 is CASSPGQPANYGYTF. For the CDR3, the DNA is TGTGCCAGCAGCCCAGGACAGCCCGCTAACTATGGCTACACCTTC. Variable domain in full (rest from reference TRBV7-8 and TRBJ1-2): GAGVSQSPRYKVAKRGQDVALRCDPISGHVSLFWYQQALGQGPEFLTYFQNEAQLDKSGLPSDRFFAERPEGSVSTLKIQRTQQEDSAVYLCASSPGQPANYGYTFGSGTRLTVV.

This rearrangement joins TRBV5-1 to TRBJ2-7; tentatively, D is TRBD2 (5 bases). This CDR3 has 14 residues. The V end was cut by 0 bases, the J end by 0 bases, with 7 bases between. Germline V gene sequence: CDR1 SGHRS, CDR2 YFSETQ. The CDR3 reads CASSLGGFSYEQYF. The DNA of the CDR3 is TGCGCCAGCAGCTTGGGAGGGTTCTCCTACGAGCAGTACTTC.

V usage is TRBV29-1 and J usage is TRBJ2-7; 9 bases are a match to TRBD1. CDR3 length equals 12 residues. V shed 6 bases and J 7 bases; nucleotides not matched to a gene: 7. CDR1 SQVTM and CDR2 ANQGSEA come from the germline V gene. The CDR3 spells CSVRTGEREQYF. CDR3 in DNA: TGCAGCGTCAGGACAGGGGAGCGTGAGCAGTACTTC.

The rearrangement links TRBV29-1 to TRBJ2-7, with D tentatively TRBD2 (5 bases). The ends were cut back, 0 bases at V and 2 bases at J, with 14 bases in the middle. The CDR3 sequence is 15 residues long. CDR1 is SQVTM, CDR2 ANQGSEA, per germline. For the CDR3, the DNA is TGCAGCGTTGAAGATCGGGCGAAAGCGGCCTACGAGCAGTACTTC. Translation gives CSVEDRAKAAYEQYF.

CDR3 sequence: CASSLSVGTSTNEKLFF. For the CDR3, the DNA is TGTGCCAGCAGTTTGTCCGTAGGGACAAGTACTAATGAAAAACTGTTTTTT. This chain connects TRBV27 to TRBJ1-4; maybe TRBD1 (6 bases). Germline V gene sequence: CDR1 MNHEY, CDR2 SMNVEV (reference sequence). The CDR3 runs to 17 residues. The V end lost 3 bases, the J end lost 2 bases, and 16 bases lay between the germline ends.

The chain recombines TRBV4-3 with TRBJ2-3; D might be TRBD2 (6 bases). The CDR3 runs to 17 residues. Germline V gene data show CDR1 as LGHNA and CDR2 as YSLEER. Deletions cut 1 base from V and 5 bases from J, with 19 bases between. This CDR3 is CASSQATTSRSEDTQYF. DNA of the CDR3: TGCGCCAGCAGCCAAGCAACAACTAGCCGCTCCGAAGATACGCAGTATTTT.